This T cell receptor (beta chain) was documented in a study of T-cell memory formation after mild COVID-19. One entry per CDR3 protein results from TCRdb running MiXCR on the 5' RACE reads. The repertoire has fewer than 250,000 distinct CDR3 sequences, about 10% of them found once; the top ten carry 3% to 3.5%. Trimming took 7 bases from V and 2 from J; bases not matched to a gene: 9. Germline-derived CDR1 and CDR2 are DFQATT and SNEGSKA (reference sequence). The CDR3 totals 14 residues. Sequencing used PBMCs or a T cell subset sorted from them (not recorded which). The chain uses TRBV20-1 and TRBJ2-3; 7 bases map to TRBD2. The TCR comes from a man aged 18 to 30 who had mild COVID-19 (a few samples of this study predate the infection). Cell type and time point are not known. The CDR3 nucleotides are TGCAGTGGGGCCTCTAGCGGTTACACAGATACGCAGTATTTT. Amino acids: CSGASSGYTDTQYF.